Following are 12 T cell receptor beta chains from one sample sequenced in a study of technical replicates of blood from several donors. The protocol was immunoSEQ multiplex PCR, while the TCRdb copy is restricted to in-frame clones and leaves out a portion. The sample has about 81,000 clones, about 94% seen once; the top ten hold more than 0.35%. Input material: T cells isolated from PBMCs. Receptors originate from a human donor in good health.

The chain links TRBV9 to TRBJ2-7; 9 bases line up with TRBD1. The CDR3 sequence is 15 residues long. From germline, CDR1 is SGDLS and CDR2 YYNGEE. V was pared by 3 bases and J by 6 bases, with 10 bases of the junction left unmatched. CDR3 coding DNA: TGTGCCAGCAGCGAATCCGGGACAGGGATGACCGAGCAGTACTTC. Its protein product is CASSESGTGMTEQYF.

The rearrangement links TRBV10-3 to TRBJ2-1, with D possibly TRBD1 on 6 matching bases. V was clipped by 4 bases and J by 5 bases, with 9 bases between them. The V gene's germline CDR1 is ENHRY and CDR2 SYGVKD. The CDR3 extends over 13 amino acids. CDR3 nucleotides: TGTGCCATCAGTGCAGGGGTGGACAATGAGCAGTTCTTC. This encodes CAISAGVDNEQFF.

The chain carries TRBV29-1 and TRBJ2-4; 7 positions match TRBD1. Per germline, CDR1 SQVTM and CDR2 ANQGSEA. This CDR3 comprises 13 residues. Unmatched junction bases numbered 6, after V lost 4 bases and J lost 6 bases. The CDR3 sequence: CSVAGTELNIQYF. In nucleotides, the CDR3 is TGCAGCGTTGCAGGGACAGAACTAAACATTCAGTACTTC.

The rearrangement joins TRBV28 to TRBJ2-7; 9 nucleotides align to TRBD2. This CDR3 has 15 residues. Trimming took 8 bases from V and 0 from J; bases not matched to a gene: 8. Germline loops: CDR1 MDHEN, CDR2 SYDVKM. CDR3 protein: CASATSGGLSYEQYF. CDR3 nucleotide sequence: TGTGCCAGCGCCACAAGCGGGGGGCTCTCCTACGAGCAGTACTTC.

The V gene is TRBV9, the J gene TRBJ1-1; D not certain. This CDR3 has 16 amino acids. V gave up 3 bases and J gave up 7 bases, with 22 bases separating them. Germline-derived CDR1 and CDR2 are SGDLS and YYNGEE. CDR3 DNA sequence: TGTGCCAGCAGCGAGCATACCGCCGGGTACCCCGTTGAAGCTTTCTTT. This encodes CASSEHTAGYPVEAFF.

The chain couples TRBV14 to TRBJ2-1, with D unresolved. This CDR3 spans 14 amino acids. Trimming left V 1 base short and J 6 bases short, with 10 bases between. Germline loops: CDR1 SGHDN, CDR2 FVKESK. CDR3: CASSQGTWANEQFF. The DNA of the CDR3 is TGTGCCAGCAGCCAAGGTACTTGGGCCAATGAGCAGTTCTTC.

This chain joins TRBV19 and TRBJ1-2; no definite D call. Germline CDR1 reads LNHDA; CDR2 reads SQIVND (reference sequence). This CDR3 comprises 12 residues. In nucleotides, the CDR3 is TGTGCGTCGAGGGAACGAAACTATGGCTACACCTTC. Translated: CASRERNYGYTF. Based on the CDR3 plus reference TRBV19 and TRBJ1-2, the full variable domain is DGGITQSPKYLFRKEGQNVTLSCEQNLNHDAMYWYRQDPGQGLRLIYYSQIVNDFQKGDIAEGYSVSREKKESFPLTVTSAQKNPTAFYLCASRERNYGYTFGSGTRLTVV.

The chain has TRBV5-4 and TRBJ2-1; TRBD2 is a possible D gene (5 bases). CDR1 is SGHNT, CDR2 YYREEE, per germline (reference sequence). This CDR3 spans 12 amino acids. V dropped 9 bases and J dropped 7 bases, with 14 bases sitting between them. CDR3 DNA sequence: TGTGCCAAGAGTGGCCCGGGGAATGAGCAGTTCTTC. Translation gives CAKSGPGNEQFF.

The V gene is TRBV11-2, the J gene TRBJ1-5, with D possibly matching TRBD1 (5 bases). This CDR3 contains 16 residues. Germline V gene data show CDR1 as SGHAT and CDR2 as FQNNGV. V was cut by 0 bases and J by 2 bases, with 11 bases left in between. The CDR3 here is CASSLDQGWGNQPQHF. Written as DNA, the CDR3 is TGTGCCAGCAGCTTAGATCAGGGCTGGGGCAATCAGCCCCAGCATTTT.

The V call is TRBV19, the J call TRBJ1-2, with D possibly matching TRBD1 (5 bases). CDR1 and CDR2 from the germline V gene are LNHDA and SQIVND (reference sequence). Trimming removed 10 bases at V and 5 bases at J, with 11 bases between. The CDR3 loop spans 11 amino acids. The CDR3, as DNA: TGTGCCACCAACGGGGGGTATGGCTACACCTTC. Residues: CATNGGYGYTF.

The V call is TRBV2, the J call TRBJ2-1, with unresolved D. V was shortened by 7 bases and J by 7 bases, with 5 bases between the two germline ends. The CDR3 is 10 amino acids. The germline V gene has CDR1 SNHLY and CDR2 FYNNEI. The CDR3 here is CASTGNEQFF. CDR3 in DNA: TGTGCCAGCACCGGGAATGAGCAGTTCTTC.

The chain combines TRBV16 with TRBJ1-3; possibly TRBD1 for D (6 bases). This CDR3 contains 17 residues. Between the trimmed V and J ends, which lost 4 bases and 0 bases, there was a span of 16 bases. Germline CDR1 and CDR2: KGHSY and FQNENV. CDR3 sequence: CASSPQRGGSSGNTIYF. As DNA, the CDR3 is TGTGCCAGCAGCCCACAACGAGGGGGAAGCTCTGGAAACACCATATATTTT.